The 17 T cell receptor beta chains below were found in one sample sequenced in a study of radiotherapy plus CTLA-4 blockade in lung cancer. Sequencing was performed with immunoSEQ multiplex PCR; in TCRdb, only in-frame clones are kept and a portion is missing. The data contain about 36,000 clones, approximately 77% of them singletons. The sample was peripheral blood, taken from a patient treated with radiotherapy plus ipilimumab. These receptors were collected from a human donor with non-small cell lung cancer who had stable disease on radiotherapy plus ipilimumab.

The chain couples TRBV19 to TRBJ2-5; unclear D gene. Deletions cut 10 bases from V and 5 bases from J, with 14 bases between. Germline CDR1 and CDR2: LNHDA and SQIVND (reference sequence). CDR3 length: 12 amino acids. The CDR3 DNA is TGTGCCACGAGTGAAGCCCGGGAGACCCAGTACTTC. Translated: CATSEARETQYF.

V gene TRBV5-1 combines with J gene TRBJ1-2; D gene unclear. The CDR3 totals 13 residues. Germline CDR1 is SGHRS and CDR2 is YFSETQ. The germline V and J ends were trimmed by 4 bases and 3 bases, with 10 bases remaining between them. CDR3 nucleotide sequence: TGCGCCAGCAGCCAATCGGGTTACTATGGCTACACCTTC. Translating it yields CASSQSGYYGYTF.

The J gene is TRBJ2-2, the V gene TRBV30; 7 bases are shared with TRBD1. In germline, CDR1 is GTSNPN, CDR2 SVGIG (reference sequence). With 4 bases clipped from V and 8 bases from J, the junction kept 13 bases outside the gene matches. CDR3 length: 15 amino acids. CDR3 protein: CAWKKPDRPGGELFF. The DNA of the CDR3 is TGTGCCTGGAAGAAACCGGACAGGCCGGGGGGGGAGCTGTTTTTT.

The rearrangement links TRBV27 to TRBJ1-2; 12 nucleotides line up with TRBD1. From germline, CDR1 is MNHEY and CDR2 SMNVEV (reference sequence). The CDR3 has 16 residues. Unmatched junction bases numbered 10, after V lost 4 bases and J lost 7 bases. The CDR3 protein is CASSSRLGQGAGGYTF. For the CDR3, the DNA is TGTGCCAGCAGTTCCCGGCTGGGACAGGGGGCTGGTGGCTACACCTTC.

In its sample, this clone was seen once. The chain carries TRBV5-8 and TRBJ1-1, with D perhaps matching TRBD1 (6 bases). V lost 4 bases and J 1 base, leaving 11 bases between the germline ends. Germline V gene sequence: CDR1 SGHTS, CDR2 YDEGEE. The length of the CDR3 is 14 residues. The CDR3 DNA reads as TGTGCCAGCAGCCCAGGGACAAGGAACACTGAAGCTTTCTTT. It yields the protein CASSPGTRNTEAFF.

This rearrangement joins TRBV5-1 to TRBJ1-1, with D possibly being TRBD1 (5 bases). The V gene lost 6 bases and the J gene lost 0 bases, with 15 bases spanning the gap. Germline V gene sequence: CDR1 SGHRS, CDR2 YFSETQ. This CDR3 spans 15 amino acids. The CDR3 DNA reads as TGCGCCAGCACCGCAGGGTCCCTCATGAACACTGAAGCTTTCTTT. Its translation is CASTAGSLMNTEAFF. The variable domain in full, completed from reference TRBV5-1 and TRBJ1-1, reads KAGVTQTPRYLIKTRGQQVTLSCSPISGHRSVSWYQQTPGQGLQFLFEYFSETQRNKGNFPGRFSGRQFSNSRSEMNVSTLELGDSALYLCASTAGSLMNTEAFFGQGTRLTVV.

Of note for this clone: Mismatch with germline at one junction end may stem from a read error. This same CDR3 is encoded by further DNA sequences in the sample. CDR3 in DNA: TGTGCCAGCTCAGACCAGGGGATCGGGGAGCTGTTCTTT. Protein sequence: CASSDQGIGELFF. The chain combines TRBV18 with TRBJ2-2; a possible D gene is TRBD1 (6 bases). The CDR3 has 13 amino acids. Germline CDR1 is KGHSH and CDR2 is LQKENI.

The chain combines TRBV5-1 with TRBJ2-2; no clear D. Trimming stripped 0 bases from V and 6 bases from J, with 6 bases between. Germline values: CDR1 SGHRS, CDR2 YFSETQ. This CDR3 is 13 amino acids long. The CDR3 protein is CASSLDYSGELFF. DNA for the CDR3: TGCGCCAGCAGCTTGGACTATTCCGGGGAGCTGTTTTTT.

The J gene is TRBJ1-1, the V gene TRBV5-4; the D gene is possibly TRBD1 (6 bases). Germline CDR1 is SGHNT and CDR2 is YYREEE (reference sequence). The CDR3 spans 14 residues. The V end lost 4 bases, the J end lost 11 bases, and 21 bases lay between the germline ends. In nucleotides, the CDR3 is TGTGCCAGCAGCACCTATGCACAGGCCCAGGGGGCTTTCTTT. Translation: CASSTYAQAQGAFF.

The gene calls are TRBV6-1 and TRBJ1-5, with a possible D match to TRBD1 (6 bases). V was cut by 9 bases and J by 1 base, with 10 bases left in between. This CDR3 region has 13 residues. The germline gives CDR1 MNHNS, CDR2 SASEGT. CDR3 loop: CASRQESNQPQHF. In nucleotides, the CDR3 is TGTGCCAGTAGACAGGAAAGCAATCAGCCCCAGCATTTT.

The rearrangement uses TRBV7-9 and TRBJ1-6; 9 positions match TRBD1. V lost 4 bases to trimming and J lost 9 bases; unmatched junction nucleotides: 4. The CDR3 totals 14 residues. The V gene's germline CDR1 is SEHNR and CDR2 FQNEAQ (reference sequence). This chain's CDR3 is CASSSGQGISPLHF. CDR3 DNA: TGTGCCAGCAGCTCAGGACAGGGGATTTCACCCCTCCACTTT.

This clone was detected only a few times. The gene calls are TRBV5-6 and TRBJ1-2; 10 bases are shared with TRBD1. CDR3 length equals 13 residues. Losses at the gene ends were 4 bases for V and 8 bases for J; bases not matched to a gene: 5. CDR1 and CDR2 (germline): SGHDT, YYEEEE. CDR3 loop: CASSHGTGEGYTF. CDR3 coding DNA: TGTGCCAGCAGCCATGGGACAGGGGAAGGCTACACCTTC.

The chain combines TRBV6-1 with TRBJ1-2, with D unresolved. This CDR3 is built from 11 residues. Trimming took off 2 bases at V and 14 bases at J, with 12 bases between the two ends. Per the germline V gene, CDR1 is MNHNS and CDR2 is SASEGT. CDR3 region: CASSEMRAGTF. The CDR3 DNA follows: TGTGCCAGCAGTGAAATGCGGGCGGGGACCTTC.

The rearrangement links TRBV20-1 to TRBJ1-1; D might be TRBD1 (5 bases). Germline V CDR1 and CDR2: DFQATT, SNEGSKA (reference sequence). The V gene lost 3 bases and the J gene lost 7 bases, with 9 bases spanning the gap. CDR3 length: 11 residues. The CDR3 DNA follows: TGCAGTGCTAGTGGGCAGGGTGAAGCTTTCTTT. Residues: CSASGQGEAFF.

The chain couples TRBV7-9 to TRBJ1-2; 8 bases align to TRBD1. CDR1 and CDR2 from the germline V gene are SEHNR and FQNEAQ (reference sequence). The CDR3 runs 17 residues. The V segment lost 1 base and the J segment 2 bases; nucleotides outside the gene matches: 9. Here the CDR3 reads CASSLDVTGAKNYGYTF. The DNA of the CDR3 is TGTGCCAGCAGCTTAGATGTGACAGGGGCCAAAAACTATGGCTACACCTTC.

The chain carries TRBV7-9 and TRBJ2-6, with 7 bases that match TRBD2. Germline V gives CDR1 SEHNR, CDR2 FQNEAQ (reference sequence). V lost 4 bases to trimming and J lost 0 bases; unmatched junction nucleotides: 9. The CDR3 length is 18 residues. CDR3 loop: CASSSRRGWSSGANVLTF. In DNA, the CDR3 is TGTGCCAGCAGCTCAAGGCGGGGGTGGAGCTCTGGGGCCAACGTCCTGACTTTC.

V and J are TRBV2 and TRBJ2-5; 8 bases fit TRBD2. CDR1 and CDR2 (germline): SNHLY, FYNNEI. V lost 5 bases, J lost 2 bases, and 10 bases stayed unmatched. The CDR3 spans 16 residues. CDR3 DNA: TGTGCCAGCAGTCGTGGAAGGATAGCGGGGCAAGAGACCCAGTACTTC. Protein product: CASSRGRIAGQETQYF.